A single sample gave rise to the 5 T cell receptor beta chains below, sequenced in a study of T-cell reconstitution after alpha-beta-depleted transplantation in children. During its preparation, the TCRbeta library received unique molecular identifiers. In TCRdb, the PCR reads were re-called with MiXCR into one record per CDR3 protein. Of around 450,000 distinct CDR3 sequences listed, roughly two fifths were seen once; the top ten hold about 30%. Sequencing used PBMCs, obtained before TCRalphabeta/CD19-depleted stem cell transplant. The receptors originated from a girl aged 2-10 years with aplastic anemia, due to receive a stem cell transplant.

The gene calls are TRBV7-2 and TRBJ1-1, with D perhaps matching TRBD1 (5 bases). Trimming pared 5 bases from V and 4 bases from J, leaving 17 bases between. The CDR3 has 15 residues. Germline values: CDR1 SGHTA, CDR2 FQGNSA. The CDR3 coding sequence is TGTGCCAGCAGCGCCAACTTTGGGACGGGCACTGAAGCTTTCTTT. This sequence encodes CASSANFGTGTEAFF.

The chain combines TRBV5-1 with TRBJ1-6; tentative D call: TRBD1 (5 bases). Germline loops: CDR1 SGHRS, CDR2 YFSETQ. The CDR3 runs 15 residues. V dropped 0 bases and J dropped 10 bases, with 14 bases sitting between them. CDR3 amino acids: CASSLENAGQSPLHF. The CDR3 coding sequence is TGCGCCAGCAGCTTGGAAAACGCAGGACAATCACCCCTCCACTTT.

This clonotype was seen only a few times. V is TRBV5-4 and J is TRBJ2-3; tentative D call: TRBD2 (5 bases). Trimming stripped 2 bases from V and 2 bases from J, with 9 bases between. CDR3 size: 14 residues. Germline CDR1 reads SGHNT; CDR2 reads YYREEE (reference sequence). The CDR3 nucleotides read TGTGCCAGCAGCTTCCAGCGGAACACAGATACGCAGTATTTT. Translated, it gives CASSFQRNTDTQYF.

The chain employs TRBV29-1 and TRBJ2-3; 10 nucleotides line up with TRBD2. Looked up from germline, CDR1 is SQVTM and CDR2 is ANQGSEA. The CDR3 is 13 residues long. J lost 4 bases, V lost 7 bases, and 5 bases had no gene match. This CDR3 is CSAGTSGADTQYF. The CDR3 DNA sequence: TGCAGCGCGGGAACTAGCGGGGCAGATACGCAGTATTTT.

V usage is TRBV24-1 and J usage is TRBJ2-5; 8 bases fit TRBD2. J lost 1 base, V lost 5 bases, and 2 bases had no gene match. Germline CDR1 and CDR2: KGHDR and SFDVKD. The CDR3 has 14 residues. In nucleotides, the CDR3 is TGTGCCACCAGTGGCGGGGGGTCCCAAGAGACCCAGTACTTC. Encoded protein: CATSGGGSQETQYF.